This T cell receptor beta chain was captured by sequencing in a study of blood T cell repertoires in COVID-19. In the authors' methods: Reference gene primer amplification yielded estimated nucleated cell counts. Clones were read by immunoSEQ multiplex PCR, and TCRdb kept only the in-frame ones, dropping some. V, J and clone size reflect that table, while D and trimming were determined from the DNA. The repertoire holds nearly 300,000 clones, with 70% to 85% as singletons. CDR3 length: 14 amino acids. The germline gives CDR1 SGHRS, CDR2 YFSETQ. The ends lost 3 bases at V and 2 bases at J; junction bases unmatched: 4.

The rearrangement uses TRBV5-1 and TRBJ2-7; 8 bases match TRBD1. Sequenced material: peripheral blood. This TCR was sampled from a human donor with COVID-19, enrolled during active disease. The donor label of this sample is uncertain. The CDR3 DNA reads TGCGCCAGCAGCTCCGGGACAGGCACCTACGAGCAGTACTTC. It specifies CASSSGTGTYEQYF. The complete variable domain, with remaining parts taken from reference TRBV5-1 and TRBJ2-7, reads KAGVTQTPRYLIKTRGQQVTLSCSPISGHRSVSWYQQTPGQGLQFLFEYFSETQRNKGNFPGRFSGRQFSNSRSEMNVSTLELGDSALYLCASSSGTGTYEQYFGPGTRLTVT.